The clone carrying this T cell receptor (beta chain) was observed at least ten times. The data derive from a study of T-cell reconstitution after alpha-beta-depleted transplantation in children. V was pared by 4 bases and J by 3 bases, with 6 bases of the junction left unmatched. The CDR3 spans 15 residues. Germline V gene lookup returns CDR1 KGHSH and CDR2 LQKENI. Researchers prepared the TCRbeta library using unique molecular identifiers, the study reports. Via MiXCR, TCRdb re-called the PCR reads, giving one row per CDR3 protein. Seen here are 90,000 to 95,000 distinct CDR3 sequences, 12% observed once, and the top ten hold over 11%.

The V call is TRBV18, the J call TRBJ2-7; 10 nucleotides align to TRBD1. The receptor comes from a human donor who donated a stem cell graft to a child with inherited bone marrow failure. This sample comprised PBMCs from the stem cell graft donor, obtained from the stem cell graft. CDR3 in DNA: TGTGCCAGCTCACAGACCGGGACAGGGGTCTACGAGCAGTACTTC. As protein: CASSQTGTGVYEQYF. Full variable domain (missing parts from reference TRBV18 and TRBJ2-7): NAGVMQNPRHLVRRRGQEARLRCSPMKGHSHVYWYRQLPEEGLKFMVYLQKENIIDESGMPKERFSAEFPKEGPSILRIQQVVRGDSAAYFCASSQTGTGVYEQYFGPGTRLTVT.